The rows below give T cell receptor beta chains drawn from one sample of a study of T cell repertoires in cytomegalovirus infection. TCRdb re-called the reads with MiXCR, one entry per CDR3 protein. The data contain fewer than 130,000 distinct CDR3 sequences, under 50% of them singletons. These TCRs are of unknown antigen specificity. This sample comprised CD8+ T cells from cultured PBMCs, obtained from culture after CMV antigen stimulation. These receptors were collected from a human donor in good health (CMV status not recorded). Some clones in this sample may be carry-over from other donors' samples. CDR3s include the opening cysteine and the closing phenylalanine or tryptophan. Each record gives: J gene, clone size, D gene, V gene, CDR3 DNA, CDR3 protein. A D gene is named only where the DNA matches it firmly. Only some rows state a clone size, as once, few, many or a class for expanded clones.

j_gene: TRBJ2-1; abundance: -; d_gene: -; v_gene: TRBV4-1; CDR3nt: TGCGCCAGCAGCCAAGGGGCAGTAGCGGAGCAGTTCTTC; CDR3aa: CASSQGAVAEQFF
j_gene: TRBJ2-7; abundance: few; d_gene: -; v_gene: TRBV7-9; CDR3nt: TGTGCCAGCAGCTTAGCGGAGCTACGGGAGCAGTACTTC; CDR3aa: CASSLAELREQYF
j_gene: TRBJ1-1; abundance: -; d_gene: -; v_gene: TRBV5-1; CDR3nt: TGCGCCAGCCATTGGGAGGGGTTGAACACTGAAGCTTTCTTT; CDR3aa: CASHWEGLNTEAFF
j_gene: TRBJ1-5; abundance: -; d_gene: TRBD1; v_gene: TRBV12-3/TRBV12-4; CDR3nt: TGTGCCAGCAGTATGTATACAGGGGGCGGGGGTCAGCCCCAGCATTTT; CDR3aa: CASSMYTGGGGQPQHF
j_gene: TRBJ2-3; abundance: -; d_gene: TRBD1; v_gene: TRBV27; CDR3nt: TGTGCCAGCAGGATTGGACAGGGGGCGGGGGATACGCAGTATTTT; CDR3aa: CASRIGQGAGDTQYF
j_gene: TRBJ1-5; abundance: -; d_gene: -; v_gene: TRBV28; CDR3nt: TGTGCCAGCAGTTTATTCCAGTTGGGGTATAGCAATCAGCCCCAGCATTTT; CDR3aa: CASSLFQLGYSNQPQHF
j_gene: TRBJ1-4; abundance: few; d_gene: TRBD1; v_gene: TRBV20-1; CDR3nt: TGCAGTGCAGGAGGCGGACAGGGGCTAAAAAAACTGTTTTTT; CDR3aa: CSAGGGQGLKKLFF
j_gene: TRBJ2-3; abundance: few; d_gene: TRBD2; v_gene: TRBV7-3; CDR3nt: TGTGCCAGCAGCAGCCTTAGCGGGGGGGCCCGCGATACGCAGTATTTT; CDR3aa: CASSSLSGGARDTQYF
j_gene: TRBJ2-7; abundance: few; d_gene: -; v_gene: TRBV12-3/TRBV12-4; CDR3nt: TGTGCCAGCTCTGCAGCCTCCTACGAGCAGTACTTC; CDR3aa: CASSAASYEQYF
j_gene: TRBJ2-5; abundance: once; d_gene: -; v_gene: TRBV19; CDR3nt: TGTGCCAGTAGGGCCTTCGGTGGGTCGGAGACCCAGTACTTC; CDR3aa: CASRAFGGSETQYF